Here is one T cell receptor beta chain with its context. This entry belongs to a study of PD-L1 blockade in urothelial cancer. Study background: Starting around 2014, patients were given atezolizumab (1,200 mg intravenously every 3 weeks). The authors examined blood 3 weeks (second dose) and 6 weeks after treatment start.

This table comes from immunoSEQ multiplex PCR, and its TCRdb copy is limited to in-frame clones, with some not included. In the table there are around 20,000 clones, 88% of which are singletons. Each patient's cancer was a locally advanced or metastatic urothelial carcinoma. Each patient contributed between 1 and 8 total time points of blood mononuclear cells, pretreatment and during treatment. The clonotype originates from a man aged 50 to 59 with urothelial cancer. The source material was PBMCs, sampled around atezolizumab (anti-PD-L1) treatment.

In nucleotides, the CDR3 is TGTGCCAGCAGCCCAGGGCTCTCGGTCACCTACGAGCAGTACTTC. As protein: CASSPGLSVTYEQYF. This chain joins TRBV9 and TRBJ2-7; tentative D call: TRBD1 (5 bases). The ends were cut back, 4 bases at V and 2 bases at J, with 16 bases in the middle. This CDR3 spans 15 amino acids. In germline, CDR1 is SGDLS, CDR2 YYNGEE.